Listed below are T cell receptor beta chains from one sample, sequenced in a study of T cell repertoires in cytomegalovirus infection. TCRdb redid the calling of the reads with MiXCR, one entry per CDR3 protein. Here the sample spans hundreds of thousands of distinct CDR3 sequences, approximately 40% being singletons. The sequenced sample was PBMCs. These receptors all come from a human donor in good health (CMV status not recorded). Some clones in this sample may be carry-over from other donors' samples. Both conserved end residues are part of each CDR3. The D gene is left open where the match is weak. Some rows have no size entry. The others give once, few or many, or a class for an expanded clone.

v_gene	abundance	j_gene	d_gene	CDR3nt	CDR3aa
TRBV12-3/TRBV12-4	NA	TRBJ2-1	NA	TGTGCCAGCAGTTTAGAATCGGGGGGCGGTCACAATGAGCAGTTCTTC	CASSLESGGGHNEQFF
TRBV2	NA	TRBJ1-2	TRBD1	TGTGCCAGCAAGGGACAGGCCTATAACTATGGCTACACCTTC	CASKGQAYNYGYTF
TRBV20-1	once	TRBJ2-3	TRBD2	TGCAGTGCTTTTAGCGGGGGGATCACAGATACGCAGTATTTT	CSAFSGGITDTQYF
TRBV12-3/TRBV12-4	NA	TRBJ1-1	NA	TGTGCCAGCAGTTTATGGAGAAGGGCCACTGAAGCTTTCTTT	CASSLWRRATEAFF
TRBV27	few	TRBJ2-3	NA	TGTGCCAGCAGTACCGGAGCGGGTCGATCAGATACGCAGTATTTT	CASSTGAGRSDTQYF
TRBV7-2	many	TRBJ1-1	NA	TGTGCCAGCAGCTTAGTATCTACGGGGGTCACTGAAGCTTTCTTT	CASSLVSTGVTEAFF
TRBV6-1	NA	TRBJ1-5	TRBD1	TGTGCCAGCAGTAACCTCCGGGACAGAATCAGTCAGCCCCAGCATTTT	CASSNLRDRISQPQHF
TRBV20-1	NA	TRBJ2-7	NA	TGCAGCCTGGGACGTACCTCCTACGAGCAGTACTTC	CSLGRTSYEQYF
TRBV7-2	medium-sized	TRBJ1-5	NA	TGTGCCAGCAGCTTAGTTTACGGGAATCAGCCCCAGCATTTT	CASSLVYGNQPQHF
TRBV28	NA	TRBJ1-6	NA	TGTGCCAGCAGGCCCTATAGGGTCAGCGGTTCACCCCTCCACTTT	CASRPYRVSGSPLHF
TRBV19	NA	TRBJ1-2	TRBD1	TGTGCCAGTAGTCCACCGGACAGGGCCTACACCTTC	CASSPPDRAYTF